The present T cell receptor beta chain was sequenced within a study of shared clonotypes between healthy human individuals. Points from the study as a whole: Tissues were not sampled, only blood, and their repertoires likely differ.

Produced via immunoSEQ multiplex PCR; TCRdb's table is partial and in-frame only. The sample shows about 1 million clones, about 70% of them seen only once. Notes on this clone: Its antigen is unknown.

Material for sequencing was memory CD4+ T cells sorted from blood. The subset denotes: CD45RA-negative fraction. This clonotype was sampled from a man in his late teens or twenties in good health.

CDR3 sequence reads: CASSLGSGGRNTGELFF. The CDR3 bases are TGTGCCAGCAGCTTGGGCAGCGGGGGGAGAAACACCGGGGAGCTGTTTTTT. This chain uses TRBV5-6 with TRBJ2-2; TRBD2 matches 9 bases. The V and J ends lost 0 bases and 2 bases, in that order; junction bases with no gene match: 5. Germline CDR1 SGHDT, CDR2 YYEEEE. The length of the CDR3 is 17 residues.